This T cell receptor beta chain was found in a study of CD8+ T cells in alopecia areata. Extracted from the samples, RNA was reverse transcribed into cDNA to serve as the sequencing template. Measured with immunoSEQ multiplex PCR; TCRdb has only the in-frame clones, and not every one. The sample lists 130,000 to 150,000 clones, approximately 56% seen once, with around 34% in the top ten. The sample was CD8+ T cells sorted from blood. This receptor was taken from a human donor in good health.

The CDR3 loop reads CAWTSGSWNEQYF. The CDR3 DNA reads as TGTGCCTGGACTAGCGGGAGCTGGAACGAGCAGTACTTC. The J gene is TRBJ2-7, the V gene TRBV30; the match to TRBD2 covers 10 bases. Trimming cost V 4 bases and J 5 bases; bases outside gene matches: 5. From germline, CDR1 is GTSNPN and CDR2 SVGIG (reference sequence). The length of the CDR3 is 13 residues.